Listed below are T cell receptor beta chains from one sample, sequenced in a study of patients and donors after allogeneic stem cell transplantation. TCRdb used MiXCR to reprocess the RT-PCR reads, holding one entry per CDR3 protein. The table includes about 110,000 distinct CDR3 sequences, 35% to 45% detected once. The sequenced material came from blood, either unsorted or a sorted T cell fraction (not recorded which). The receptors here all came from a human donor who was either an allogeneic HSCT recipient or a stem cell or donor lymphocyte infusion donor (not recorded which). It is not recorded whose cells these are; they may come from a transplant donor. Both conserved end residues are part of each CDR3. The order of the fields is D gene, clone size, V gene, J gene, CDR3 DNA, CDR3 protein. The D gene is left open where the match is weak. The size field is filled for only some rows; it gives once, few, many or a size class.

D: NA
size: NA
V: TRBV28
J: TRBJ2-6
DNA: TGTGCCAGCAGTTTTGAGGGGCAGGAGGTCTCTGGGGCCAACGTCCTGACTTTC
CDR3: CASSFEGQEVSGANVLTF

D: TRBD1
size: NA
V: TRBV12-3/TRBV12-4
J: TRBJ1-4
DNA: TGTGCCAGCACCCCGGGACAGATGGAAAAACTGTTTTTT
CDR3: CASTPGQMEKLFF

D: NA
size: NA
V: TRBV29-1
J: TRBJ2-1
DNA: TGCAGCGTCCCTCTTGGTAGCTACCTCTACAATGAGCAGTTCTTC
CDR3: CSVPLGSYLYNEQFF

D: NA
size: few
V: TRBV4-3
J: TRBJ2-1
DNA: TGCGCCAGCAGCGAAGAAACAGGGCGCAATGAGCAGTTCTTC
CDR3: CASSEETGRNEQFF

D: TRBD1
size: NA
V: TRBV27
J: TRBJ1-6
DNA: TGTGCCAGCAGGCGGGACAGGGACTATTCACCCCTCCACTTT
CDR3: CASRRDRDYSPLHF

D: NA
size: few
V: TRBV6-5
J: TRBJ2-1
DNA: TGTGCCAGCAGTTACGGCGGGGGCGCGCAGTTCTTC
CDR3: CASSYGGGAQFF

D: TRBD2
size: few
V: TRBV9
J: TRBJ2-2
DNA: TGTGCCAGCAGCGTAGCCGCGGGAGGGAGGACCGGGGAGCTGTTTTTT
CDR3: CASSVAAGGRTGELFF

D: TRBD2
size: NA
V: TRBV7-8
J: TRBJ2-2
DNA: TGTGCCAGCACCTCCCCTGCGGGACTAGTGTCCGGGGAGCTGTTTTTT
CDR3: CASTSPAGLVSGELFF

D: TRBD1
size: NA
V: TRBV15
J: TRBJ2-1
DNA: TGTGCCACCAGCAGAGTCGGGACAGGTTACAATGAGCAGTTCTTC
CDR3: CATSRVGTGYNEQFF

D: NA
size: few
V: TRBV11-2
J: TRBJ1-5
DNA: TGTGCCAGCAGCATAGCCGGGGGACCCAATCAGCCCCAGCATTTT
CDR3: CASSIAGGPNQPQHF

D: NA
size: NA
V: TRBV5-4
J: TRBJ2-2
DNA: TGTGCCAGCAGCTTGGACAGGCGGATCACCGGGGAGCTGTTTTTT
CDR3: CASSLDRRITGELFF

D: NA
size: few
V: TRBV4-3
J: TRBJ1-4
DNA: TGCGCCAGCAGCCAAGATGGAGGGTTACGTGAAAAACTGTTTTTT
CDR3: CASSQDGGLREKLFF

D: NA
size: NA
V: TRBV12-3/TRBV12-4
J: TRBJ1-4
DNA: TGTGCCAGCAGTTTAAGCCCGACCGGGGAAAAACTGTTTTTT
CDR3: CASSLSPTGEKLFF

D: NA
size: NA
V: TRBV5-1
J: TRBJ2-3
DNA: TGCGCCAGCAGCCTACGGGACACTCGCACAGATACGCAGTATTTT
CDR3: CASSLRDTRTDTQYF

D: NA
size: NA
V: TRBV2
J: TRBJ1-5
DNA: TGTGCCAGCAGGGGGGGTGAGGTAAGCAATCAGCCCCAGCATTTT
CDR3: CASRGGEVSNQPQHF

D: NA
size: NA
V: TRBV18
J: TRBJ2-2
DNA: TGTGCCAGCTCACCGCGGTCCGGGGAGCTGTTTTTT
CDR3: CASSPRSGELFF

D: NA
size: NA
V: TRBV6-2/TRBV6-3
J: TRBJ1-5
DNA: TGTGCCAGCAGTTCAGGGCCCCTATGGCCCCAGCATTTT
CDR3: CASSSGPLWPQHF

D: TRBD1
size: NA
V: TRBV4-2
J: TRBJ2-7
DNA: TGTGCCAGCAGCCAAGATAGAGACAGGGTGTACGAGCAGTACTTC
CDR3: CASSQDRDRVYEQYF

D: NA
size: NA
V: TRBV19
J: TRBJ2-7
DNA: TGTGCCAGTAGTAGAAAGTCGGAAGCCTACGAGCAGTACTTC
CDR3: CASSRKSEAYEQYF

D: NA
size: NA
V: TRBV6-5
J: TRBJ1-3
DNA: TGTGCCAGCAGTTACTCTCGTCCAGCCTACTCTGGAAACACCATATATTTT
CDR3: CASSYSRPAYSGNTIYF

D: NA
size: NA
V: TRBV6-2/TRBV6-3
J: TRBJ2-5
DNA: TGTGCCAGCAGGGACAACCAAGAGACCCAGTACTTC
CDR3: CASRDNQETQYF

D: NA
size: NA
V: TRBV28
J: TRBJ1-2
DNA: TGTGCCAGCAGTCTCTCCCCCGGACATCCCAACTATGGCTACACCTTC
CDR3: CASSLSPGHPNYGYTF

D: NA
size: few
V: TRBV12-3/TRBV12-4
J: TRBJ1-2
DNA: TGTGCCAGCAGTTTTAACACGTTCTACTATGGCTACACCTTC
CDR3: CASSFNTFYYGYTF

D: NA
size: few
V: TRBV20-1
J: TRBJ1-6
DNA: TGCAGTGCTAGAGAGAGGGTGCACCGCTATAATTCACCCCTCCACTTT
CDR3: CSARERVHRYNSPLHF

D: NA
size: NA
V: TRBV27
J: TRBJ1-6
DNA: TGTGCCACCGCTGGGCAGCTCAATTCACCCCTCCACTTT
CDR3: CATAGQLNSPLHF

D: TRBD1
size: many
V: TRBV6-9
J: TRBJ1-2
DNA: TGTGCCAGCAGAACGGACAGGCACTATGGCTACACCTTC
CDR3: CASRTDRHYGYTF

D: NA
size: few
V: TRBV7-9
J: TRBJ1-2
DNA: TGTGCCAGCAGCAGGACGGATGGCTACACCTTC
CDR3: CASSRTDGYTF

D: NA
size: many
V: TRBV6-6
J: TRBJ2-1
DNA: TGTGCCAGCGCGACAGTCAAGGATGAGCAGTTCTTC
CDR3: CASATVKDEQFF

D: NA
size: NA
V: TRBV4-2
J: TRBJ2-4
DNA: TGTGCCAGCAGCCAGGGCAGGGTTCTAGCCAAAAACATTCAGTACTTC
CDR3: CASSQGRVLAKNIQYF

D: NA
size: few
V: TRBV7-2
J: TRBJ1-4
DNA: TGTGCCAGCAGCTTTTTCGACAATGAAAAACTGTTTTTT
CDR3: CASSFFDNEKLFF

D: TRBD2
size: NA
V: TRBV9
J: TRBJ2-3
DNA: TGTGCCAGCAGCAGACTAGCGGGAGAATCAGATACGCAGTATTTT
CDR3: CASSRLAGESDTQYF